This T cell receptor beta chain comes out of a study of PD-L1 blockade in urothelial cancer. Looking at the study overall: Chemotherapy regimens numbering 0 to 3 had been given to patients.

Trimming removed 7 bases from V and 3 bases from J; junction bases left unmatched: 7. Germline V gene sequence: CDR1 LNHDA, CDR2 SQIVND (reference sequence). The CDR3 loop spans 15 amino acids. TCRdb keeps only in-frame clones here, not all; method: immunoSEQ multiplex PCR. Altogether about 30,000 clones are present, 89% being singletons, with the ten largest covering approximately 8.2%. Time point reported: peripheral blood 6 weeks after treatment start. The material was PBMCs, obtained around atezolizumab (anti-PD-L1) treatment. This receptor was taken from an elderly man with urothelial cancer. J is TRBJ2-3 and V is TRBV19; 10 bases match TRBD2. The chain's CDR3 is CASIPSGRITDTQYF. The DNA of the CDR3 is TGTGCCAGTATCCCTAGCGGGAGAATAACAGATACGCAGTATTTT.